The 13 T cell receptor beta chains listed next were all sequenced from one sample in a study of blood T cell repertoires in COVID-19 (dated by TCRdb to between 2020 and 2021). Libraries were made using the immunoSEQ multiplex PCR assay. Sourced from immuneACCESS, this table was stored by TCRdb with only in-frame sequences that have V and J called. A share of the clones is absent; for the studies checked, an unresolved V gene accounts for under half, and the remainder has no known explanation. Counted in this sample were more than 200,000 clones; about 88% of them appeared once. 0.72% of the sample goes to the ten largest clones. The sequenced sample consisted of peripheral blood. The origin of the receptors is a man between 40 and 49 years old with acute or convalescent COVID-19.

This clone was detected only once. The chain has TRBV27 and TRBJ1-5; no clear D. The CDR3 consists of 13 residues. Germline lookup yields CDR1 MNHEY and CDR2 SMNVEV (reference sequence). Trimming shortened V by 7 bases and J by 7 bases, and 14 bases separated the two germline ends. Here the CDR3 reads CASNFGEGQPQHF. Here the CDR3 DNA reads TGTGCCAGCAATTTTGGGGAGGGACAGCCCCAGCATTTT.

In its sample, this clone was seen once. The gene calls are TRBV4-2 and TRBJ1-6; D gene uncertain. The V gene's germline CDR1 is LGHNA and CDR2 YNFKEQ. The CDR3 covers 18 residues. The V and J ends lost 0 bases and 0 bases respectively, with 12 bases between them. CDR3 sequence (DNA): TGTGCCAGCAGCCAAGAATCTGGCAGAAGCTCCTATAATTCACCCCTCCACTTT. Translated, it gives CASSQESGRSSYNSPLHF.

In nucleotides, the CDR3 is TGTGCCAGCTCACGGGACAGAGCTACTAACTATGGCTACACCTTC. Protein: CASSRDRATNYGYTF. The chain couples TRBV18 to TRBJ1-2; TRBD1 matches at 7 bases. CDR3 length equals 15 residues. Per the germline V gene, CDR1 is KGHSH and CDR2 is LQKENI. Losses at the gene ends were 4 bases for V and 0 bases for J; bases not matched to a gene: 5.

V usage is TRBV10-3 and J usage is TRBJ1-5; perhaps TRBD1 as D (6 bases). The CDR3 is 15 residues long. V lost 6 bases and J 2 bases, leaving 14 bases between the germline ends. Germline CDR1 reads ENHRY; CDR2 reads SYGVKD. CDR3 sequence (DNA): TGTGCCATCAGCGGAACAGGGCTTGGCAATCAGCCCCAGCATTTT. The encoded protein is CAISGTGLGNQPQHF.

The V and J genes are TRBV19 and TRBJ2-5; the match to TRBD2 covers 12 bases. The trim removed 2 bases at V and 2 bases at J, leaving 12 bases unmatched. Germline V gene lookup returns CDR1 LNHDA and CDR2 SQIVND (reference sequence). CDR3 length equals 19 residues. The CDR3 reads CASSILTRTSGDRQETQYF. CDR3 bases: TGTGCCAGTAGTATACTGACGCGGACTAGCGGGGATAGACAAGAGACCCAGTACTTC.

This sequence joins TRBV7-8 and TRBJ2-3, with TRBD1 identical over 11 bases. The CDR3 has 14 amino acids. V lost 5 bases to trimming and J lost 7 bases; unmatched junction nucleotides: 5. In germline, CDR1 is SGHVS, CDR2 FQNEAQ. The CDR3 here is CASSRGTGGNTQYF. The CDR3 DNA reads as TGTGCCAGCAGCCGGGGGACAGGGGGGAATACGCAGTATTTT.

V gene TRBV7-2 combines with J gene TRBJ2-3, with TRBD2 matching 12 bases. The V gene's germline CDR1 is SGHTA and CDR2 FQGNSA. With V trimmed by 5 bases and J by 6 bases, 9 bases remained unmatched. The CDR3 sequence is 16 residues long. CDR3 sequence (DNA): TGTGCCAGCAGCCATAGTCTAGCGGGAGGGCCCGATACGCAGTATTTT. This codes for CASSHSLAGGPDTQYF.

The V gene is TRBV6-2 or TRBV6-3, the J gene TRBJ1-5; no clear D. V lost 2 bases to trimming and J lost 5 bases, with 7 bases between them. The germline CDR1 and CDR2 sequences are MNHEY and SVGEGT. The CDR3 has 13 amino acids. The CDR3 nucleotides are TGTGCCAGCAGTTACGTCGGAGATCAGCCCCAGCATTTT. Protein sequence: CASSYVGDQPQHF.

This chain uses TRBV19 with TRBJ1-2; TRBD1 matches 8 bases. Per germline, CDR1 LNHDA and CDR2 SQIVND (reference sequence). J was trimmed by 4 bases and V by 9 bases; bases with no gene match: 10. CDR3 length equals 14 residues. CDR3 sequence: CASLSQGASYGYTF. The CDR3 DNA reads TGTGCCAGCCTAAGTCAGGGGGCTAGCTATGGCTACACCTTC. The full variable domain, rest sourced from reference TRBV19 and TRBJ1-2, is DGGITQSPKYLFRKEGQNVTLSCEQNLNHDAMYWYRQDPGQGLRLIYYSQIVNDFQKGDIAEGYSVSREKKESFPLTVTSAQKNPTAFYLCASLSQGASYGYTFGSGTRLTVV.

The J gene is TRBJ2-7, the V gene TRBV18; possible D gene TRBD1, 6 bases. CDR1 and CDR2 (germline): KGHSH, LQKENI. Trimming took 3 bases from V and 2 from J, leaving 11 bases between them. CDR3 length: 14 amino acids. The CDR3 reads CASSPRQEPYEQYF. The CDR3 DNA sequence: TGTGCCAGCTCACCCCGACAGGAGCCCTACGAGCAGTACTTC.

This clone is a singleton in its sample. This chain joins TRBV6-5 and TRBJ1-3; possibly TRBD1 for D (5 bases). Per germline, CDR1 MNHEY and CDR2 SVGAGI. The CDR3 is 15 amino acids. V was pared by 0 bases and J by 4 bases, with 10 bases between. CDR3 region: CASSYSAEGGNTIYF. DNA for the CDR3: TGTGCCAGCAGTTACTCGGCGGAGGGGGGAAACACCATATATTTT.

CDR3: CASSQGRNHMDTQYF. The CDR3 nucleotides read TGCGCCAGCAGCCAAGGCAGGAATCATATGGATACGCAGTATTTT. This chain uses TRBV4-1 with TRBJ2-3, with D uncertain. V lost 1 base and J lost 6, with 14 bases in between. This CDR3 has 15 residues. Germline CDR1 is MGHRA and CDR2 is YSYEKL.

The gene calls are TRBV28 and TRBJ2-7; 7 bases fit TRBD1. CDR3 length equals 13 residues. After removal of 4 bases from V and 2 bases from J, the junction contained 2 bases not matched to a gene. Germline V gene lookup returns CDR1 MDHEN and CDR2 SYDVKM. CDR3 protein: CASSWTGPYEQYF. The DNA for the CDR3 is TGTGCCAGCAGTTGGACAGGCCCCTACGAGCAGTACTTC.